The clone carrying this TCR beta chain is a singleton in its sample. Its target is unknown. CD45RO-negative, CCR7-selected cells formed the naive CD8 fraction, which excluded terminally differentiated effector memory CD45RA+ cells. This entry is derived from a study of shared clonotypes between healthy human individuals. On the study more broadly: The donor pool was made up of a couple of women and a few men aged 18 to 49. Study-wide findings and caveats: Sharing of clonotypes among donors was expected to vary with sequencing depth. The rarefaction results pointed to incomplete sorted-subset sequencing despite large depth.

Samples underwent the assay at deep level. The protocol was immunoSEQ multiplex PCR, while the TCRdb copy is restricted to in-frame clones and leaves out a portion. This table has about 2.2 million clones, roughly 93% appearing once. The CDR3 contains 14 residues. V gave up 4 bases and J gave up 5 bases, with 12 bases separating them. Germline CDR1 and CDR2: LGHNA and YSLEER. Source material: naive CD8+ T cells from PBMCs. The TCR comes from a young man in good health. Some clones in this sample may be carry-over from other donors' samples. The gene calls are TRBV4-3 and TRBJ2-1, with D possibly matching TRBD2 (7 bases). CDR3 sequence (DNA): TGCGCCAGCAGCCCCCTGGGGGGGCACAATGAGCAGTTCTTC. This gives the protein CASSPLGGHNEQFF.